The 12 T cell receptor beta chains below were found in one sample sequenced in a study of cytomegalovirus exposure and HLA in healthy donors. The table came from immunoSEQ multiplex PCR; TCRdb's copy has only in-frame clones and leaves some out. The sample yields 220,000 or so clones, around 86% seen once. Sequences were obtained from PBMCs. The receptors were gathered from a woman in her late teens or twenties in good health and CMV-seropositive.

For the CDR3, the DNA is TGCGCCAGCAGCGCGTCGCTCCCGGGATCTATCTTACAAGAGACCCAGTACTTC. Translated, it gives CASSASLPGSILQETQYF. The chain carries TRBV5-1 and TRBJ2-5; maybe TRBD2 (5 bases). V was shortened by 4 bases and J by 2 bases, with 24 bases between the two germline ends. Germline CDR1 and CDR2: SGHRS and YFSETQ. The CDR3 runs 18 residues.

The gene calls are TRBV11-2 and TRBJ1-5; 9 bases match TRBD1. The CDR3 is made up of 15 amino acids. V lost 6 bases to trimming and J lost 4 bases; unmatched junction nucleotides: 7. Germline loops: CDR1 SGHAT, CDR2 FQNNGV. This chain's CDR3 is CASSLTGGENQPQHF. The CDR3, as DNA: TGTGCCAGCAGTCTTACAGGGGGCGAAAATCAGCCCCAGCATTTT.

This clone came up a few times. The chain has TRBV5-1 and TRBJ2-7; 10 bases align to TRBD1. Unmatched junction bases numbered 4, after V lost 5 bases and J lost 2 bases. The CDR3 consists of 14 residues. Germline CDR1 and CDR2: SGHRS and YFSETQ. Here the CDR3 reads CASRGGQGPYEQYF. The CDR3 bases are TGCGCCAGCAGAGGGGGACAGGGGCCCTACGAGCAGTACTTC.

The chain is built from TRBV15 and TRBJ2-5, with D possibly matching TRBD2 (5 bases). The germline CDR1 and CDR2 sequences are LNHNV and YYDKDF (reference sequence). V was clipped by 5 bases and J by 2 bases, with 9 bases between them. The CDR3 totals 13 residues. CDR3 coding DNA: TGTGCCACCAGCGGGGAGACACAAGAGACCCAGTACTTC. The encoded protein is CATSGETQETQYF.

This clone has more than one count but fewer than ten. This chain's CDR3 is CAWSFGRTNTGELFF. In DNA form, the CDR3 reads TGTGCCTGGAGCTTCGGGAGGACGAACACCGGGGAGCTGTTTTTT. V and J are TRBV30 and TRBJ2-2; TRBD2 agrees at 7 bases. Losses at the gene ends were 3 bases for V and 0 bases for J; bases not matched to a gene: 4. Germline CDR1 and CDR2: GTSNPN and SVGIG (reference sequence). The CDR3 extends over 15 amino acids.

V gene TRBV9 combines with J gene TRBJ2-1; TRBD2 agrees at 12 bases. The CDR3 is made up of 14 amino acids. The germline gives CDR1 SGDLS, CDR2 YYNGEE. J lost 8 bases, V lost 3 bases, and 3 bases had no gene match. This CDR3 reads CASSGTSGIDEQFF. Written as DNA, the CDR3 is TGTGCCAGCAGCGGGACTAGCGGGATCGATGAGCAGTTCTTC.

The genes are TRBV27 and TRBJ2-7, with TRBD1 matching 10 bases. The CDR3 is 16 amino acids. The germline CDR1 and CDR2 sequences are MNHEY and SMNVEV (reference sequence). The V segment lost 7 bases and the J segment 6 bases; nucleotides outside the gene matches: 15. CDR3 sequence reads: CASTSRGDRGMSEQYF. CDR3 sequence (DNA): TGTGCCAGCACTTCCCGAGGGGACAGGGGCATGAGCGAGCAGTACTTC.

The J gene is TRBJ2-6, the V gene TRBV19; 7 nucleotides line up with TRBD1. Germline V gene data show CDR1 as LNHDA and CDR2 as SQIVND (reference sequence). The CDR3 contains 14 residues. Germline trimming cut 6 bases from V and 4 bases from J; bases unmatched to any gene: 3. CDR3 bases: TGTGCCAGTAGCTCGGGACAGGGGGCCAACGTCCTGACTTTC. As protein: CASSSGQGANVLTF.

The chain is built from TRBV28 and TRBJ2-7, with D perhaps TRBD2 (6 bases). V lost 6 bases and J 3 bases, leaving 21 bases between the germline ends. The CDR3 totals 16 residues. Germline V CDR1 and CDR2: MDHEN, SYDVKM. The CDR3 here is CASSPLPGLDIYEQYF. Written as DNA, the CDR3 is TGTGCCAGCAGCCCACTTCCGGGACTCGATATCTACGAGCAGTACTTC.

The rearrangement uses TRBV4-1 and TRBJ1-2; TRBD1 agrees at 10 bases. From germline, CDR1 is MGHRA and CDR2 YSYEKL. V was clipped by 5 bases and J by 6 bases; unmatched bases: 9. The CDR3 has 15 amino acids. The CDR3 DNA reads TGCGCCAGCAGCGATCGACAGGGGGCTGTAGATGGCTACACCTTC. This codes for CASSDRQGAVDGYTF.

The rearrangement uses TRBV2 and TRBJ1-5; 8 nucleotides line up with TRBD1. The CDR3 has 14 residues. V was pared by 6 bases and J by 2 bases, with 3 bases of the junction left unmatched. Germline V lookup: CDR1 SNHLY, CDR2 FYNNEI. CDR3 DNA: TGTGCCAGCAGCCTGACAGGGGGCAATCAGCCCCAGCATTTT. Protein sequence: CASSLTGGNQPQHF.

The CDR3 is CASSSTANTEAFF. CDR3 nucleotide sequence: TGTGCCAGCAGTTCTACAGCGAACACTGAAGCTTTCTTT. The chain recombines TRBV27 with TRBJ1-1; no clear D. The ends were cut back, 4 bases at V and 1 base at J, with 7 bases in the middle. Per the germline V gene, CDR1 is MNHEY and CDR2 is SMNVEV (reference sequence). CDR3 size: 13 residues.